This TCR beta chain was observed in a study of long-term antiretroviral therapy in people with HIV. The assay used was immunoSEQ (version v3.0), run at survey level. Clones were sequenced by immunoSEQ multiplex PCR, and TCRdb holds only the in-frame ones, with some missing. The profile shows about 21,000 clones, over 75% of them singletons. Germline assignment: CDR1 GTSNPN and CDR2 SVGIG (reference sequence). There are 13 residues in the CDR3. The ends lost 3 bases at V and 5 bases at J; junction bases unmatched: 3. This specimen consisted of unsorted PBMCs, obtained 4.4 years before starting antiretroviral therapy. The sequence derives from a woman under 40 with HIV. V usage is TRBV30 and J usage is TRBJ1-2; 10 nucleotides agree with TRBD1. The CDR3 spells CAWRGQGRYGYTF. The CDR3 DNA follows: TGTGCCTGGAGGGGACAGGGGAGGTATGGCTACACCTTC.